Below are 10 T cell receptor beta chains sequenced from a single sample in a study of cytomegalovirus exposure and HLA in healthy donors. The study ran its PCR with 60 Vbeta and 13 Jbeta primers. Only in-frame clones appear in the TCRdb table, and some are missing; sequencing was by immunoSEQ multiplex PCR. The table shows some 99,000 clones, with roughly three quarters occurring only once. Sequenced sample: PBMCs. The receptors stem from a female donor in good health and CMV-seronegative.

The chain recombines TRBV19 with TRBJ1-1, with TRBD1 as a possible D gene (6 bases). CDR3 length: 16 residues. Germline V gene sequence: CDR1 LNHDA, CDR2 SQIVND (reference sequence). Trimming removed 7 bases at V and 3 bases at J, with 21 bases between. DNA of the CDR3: TGTGCCAGTAAACAGTCGACAGGCGAAACCTACACTGAAGCTTTCTTT. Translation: CASKQSTGETYTEAFF. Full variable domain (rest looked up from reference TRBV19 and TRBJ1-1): DGGITQSPKYLFRKEGQNVTLSCEQNLNHDAMYWYRQDPGQGLRLIYYSQIVNDFQKGDIAEGYSVSREKKESFPLTVTSAQKNPTAFYLCASKQSTGETYTEAFFGQGTRLTVV.

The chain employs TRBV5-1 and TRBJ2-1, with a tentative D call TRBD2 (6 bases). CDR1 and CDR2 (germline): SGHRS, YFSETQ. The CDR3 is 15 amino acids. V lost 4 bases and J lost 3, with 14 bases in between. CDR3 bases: TGCGCCAGCAGCCGCGGGACTCAACGCTACAATGAGCAGTTCTTC. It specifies CASSRGTQRYNEQFF.

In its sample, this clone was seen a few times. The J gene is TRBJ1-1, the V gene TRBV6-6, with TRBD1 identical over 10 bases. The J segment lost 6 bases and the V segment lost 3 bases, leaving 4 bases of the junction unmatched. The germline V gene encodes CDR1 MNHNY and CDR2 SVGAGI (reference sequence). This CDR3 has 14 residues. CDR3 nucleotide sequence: TGTGCCAGCAGTTATGGACAGGGGGTCCCTGAAGCTTTCTTT. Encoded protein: CASSYGQGVPEAFF.

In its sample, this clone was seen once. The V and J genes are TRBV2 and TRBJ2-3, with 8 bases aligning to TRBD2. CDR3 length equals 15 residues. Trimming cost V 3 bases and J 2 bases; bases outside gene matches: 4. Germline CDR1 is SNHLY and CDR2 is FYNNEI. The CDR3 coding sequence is TGTGCCAGCAGTGAGGAACTAGCGGTCACAGATACGCAGTATTTT. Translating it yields CASSEELAVTDTQYF.

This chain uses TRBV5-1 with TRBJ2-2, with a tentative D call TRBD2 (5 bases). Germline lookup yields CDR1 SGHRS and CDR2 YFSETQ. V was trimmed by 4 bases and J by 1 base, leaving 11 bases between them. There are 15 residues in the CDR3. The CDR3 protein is CASSPRGRNTGELFF. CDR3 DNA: TGCGCCAGCAGCCCCAGAGGGCGGAACACCGGGGAGCTGTTTTTT. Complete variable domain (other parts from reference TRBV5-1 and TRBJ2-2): KAGVTQTPRYLIKTRGQQVTLSCSPISGHRSVSWYQQTPGQGLQFLFEYFSETQRNKGNFPGRFSGRQFSNSRSEMNVSTLELGDSALYLCASSPRGRNTGELFFGEGSRLTVL.

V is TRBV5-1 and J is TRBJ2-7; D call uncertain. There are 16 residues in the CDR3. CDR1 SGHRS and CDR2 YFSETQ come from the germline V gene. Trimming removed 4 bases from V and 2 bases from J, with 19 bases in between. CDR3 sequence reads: CASSLQLTLNAYEQYF. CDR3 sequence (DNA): TGCGCCAGCAGCCTCCAGTTAACACTAAACGCCTACGAGCAGTACTTC.

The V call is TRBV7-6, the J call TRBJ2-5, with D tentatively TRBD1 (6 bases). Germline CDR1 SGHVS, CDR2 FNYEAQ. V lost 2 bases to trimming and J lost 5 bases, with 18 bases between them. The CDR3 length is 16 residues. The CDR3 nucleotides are TGTGCCAGCAGCTTATTGTTTGGCCAGGGGCAGGAGACCCAGTACTTC. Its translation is CASSLLFGQGQETQYF.

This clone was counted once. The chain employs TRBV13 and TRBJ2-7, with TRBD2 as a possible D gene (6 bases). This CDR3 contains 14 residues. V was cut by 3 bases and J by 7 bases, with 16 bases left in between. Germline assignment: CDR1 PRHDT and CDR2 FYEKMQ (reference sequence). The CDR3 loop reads CASSFYGRVGEQYF. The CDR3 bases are TGTGCCAGCAGCTTTTACGGGAGAGTTGGGGAGCAGTACTTC.

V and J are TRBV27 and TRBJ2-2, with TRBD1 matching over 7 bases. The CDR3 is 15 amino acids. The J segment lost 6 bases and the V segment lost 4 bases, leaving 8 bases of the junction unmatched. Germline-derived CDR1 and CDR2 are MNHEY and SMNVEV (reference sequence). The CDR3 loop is CASSYRTGGAGELFF. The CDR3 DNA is TGTGCCAGCAGTTATAGGACAGGAGGTGCCGGGGAGCTGTTTTTT.

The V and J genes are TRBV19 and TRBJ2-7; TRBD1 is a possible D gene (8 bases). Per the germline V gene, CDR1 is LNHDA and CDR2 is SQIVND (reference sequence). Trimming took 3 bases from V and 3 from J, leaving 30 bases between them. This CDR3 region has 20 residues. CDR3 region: CASSIAYGQGGRGAHYEQYF. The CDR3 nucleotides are TGTGCCAGTAGTATCGCCTACGGACAGGGAGGGCGGGGCGCCCACTACGAGCAGTACTTC.